These 8 T cell receptor beta chains were sequenced from one sample in a study of breast tumors, draining lymph nodes, adjacent tissues. MiXCR was run by TCRdb on the multiplex PCR reads, yielding one entry per CDR3 protein. The profile covers approximately 150,000 distinct CDR3 sequences, with approximately 29% appearing a single time and roughly 2.2% taken by the ten largest. The lymph nodes were axillary draining lymph nodes from breast cancer patients. Input material: axillary lymph node tissue. The receptors here all came from a female donor with breast cancer. Some clones in this sample may be carry-over from other donors' samples.

This sequence joins TRBV7-2 and TRBJ1-1, with D hard to call. The CDR3 extends over 15 amino acids. The germline CDR1 and CDR2 sequences are SGHTA and FQGNSA. The germline V and J ends were trimmed by 5 bases and 4 bases, with 17 bases remaining between them. The DNA of the CDR3 is TGTGCCAGCAGCGCCATGTCCGGTGTCGGCACTGAAGCTTTCTTT. Translating gives CASSAMSGVGTEAFF.

About this clonotype itself: Relative to the germline gene, one junction end is altered; a read error may explain this. The gene calls are TRBV5-1 and TRBJ2-2, with a possible D match to TRBD2 (5 bases). CDR1 and CDR2 from the germline V gene are SGHRS and YFSETQ. This CDR3 is built from 14 residues. The CDR3 loop is CASSLDGNTGELLF. In nucleotides, the CDR3 is TGCGCCAGCAGCTTAGATGGGAACACCGGGGAGCTGCTTTTT.

This chain uses TRBV7-2 with TRBJ2-5, with unresolved D. CDR1 is SGHTA, CDR2 FQGNSA, per germline. The CDR3 length is 15 residues. V lost 5 bases and J lost 4, with 17 bases in between. CDR3 nucleotide sequence: TGTGCCAGCAGCCCTTGTGGAAGTTTGGGAGAGACCCAGTACTTC. Translating it yields CASSPCGSLGETQYF.

Regarding this clonotype: The final CDR3 position lacks the conserved phenylalanine or tryptophan, pointing to a likely read error. The gene calls are TRBV6-6 and TRBJ1-2; tentative D call: TRBD1 (5 bases). Deletions cut 7 bases from V and 5 bases from J, with 17 bases between. The CDR3 length is 14 residues. The V gene's germline CDR1 is MNHNY and CDR2 SVGAGI (reference sequence). CDR3 sequence reads: CASNSRDGTYGYTL. The CDR3 DNA reads as TGTGCCAGCAACAGCCGGGACGGGACGTATGGCTACACCCTC.

The chain joins TRBV25-1 to TRBJ1-6; D gene ambiguous. V shed 6 bases and J shed 7 bases, with 13 bases lying between them. The CDR3 extends over 14 amino acids. CDR1 is MGHDK, CDR2 SYGVNS, per germline. DNA for the CDR3: TGTGCCAGCAGGGGGAGCACGGGAAATTCACCCCTCCACTTT. Its translation: CASRGSTGNSPLHF.

This clonotype was picked up many times. The V call is TRBV18, the J call TRBJ1-4; D unresolved. The length of the CDR3 is 14 residues. Between the trimmed V and J ends, which lost 3 bases and 4 bases, there was a span of 9 bases. The germline CDR1 and CDR2 sequences are KGHSH and LQKENI. The DNA of the CDR3 is TGTGCCAGCTCACCCGCCAGCCGTAATGAAAAACTGTTTTTT. Its translation is CASSPASRNEKLFF.

In its sample, this clonotype was seen many times. The chain couples TRBV5-1 to TRBJ1-6; D may be TRBD1 (5 bases). With 4 bases removed from V and 13 bases from J, the gap between germline ends came to 15 bases. This CDR3 region has 13 residues. Germline V gene data show CDR1 as SGHRS and CDR2 as YFSETQ. The CDR3 loop is CASSGQGLPPLHF. The CDR3 DNA follows: TGCGCCAGCAGCGGTCAGGGCTTACCCCCCCTCCACTTT. The whole variable domain, remainder taken from reference TRBV5-1 and TRBJ1-6, is KAGVTQTPRYLIKTRGQQVTLSCSPISGHRSVSWYQQTPGQGLQFLFEYFSETQRNKGNFPGRFSGRQFSNSRSEMNVSTLELGDSALYLCASSGQGLPPLHFGNGTRLTVT.

This clonotype was counted at least ten times. This rearrangement joins TRBV4-1 to TRBJ1-4, with a possible D match to TRBD1 (6 bases). Looked up from germline, CDR1 is MGHRA and CDR2 is YSYEKL. The CDR3 consists of 15 residues. V lost 3 bases and J 5 bases, leaving 13 bases between the germline ends. CDR3 DNA: TGCGCCAGCAGCCAGTGGGGGACACCAAATGAAAAACTGTTTTTT. Encoded protein: CASSQWGTPNEKLFF.